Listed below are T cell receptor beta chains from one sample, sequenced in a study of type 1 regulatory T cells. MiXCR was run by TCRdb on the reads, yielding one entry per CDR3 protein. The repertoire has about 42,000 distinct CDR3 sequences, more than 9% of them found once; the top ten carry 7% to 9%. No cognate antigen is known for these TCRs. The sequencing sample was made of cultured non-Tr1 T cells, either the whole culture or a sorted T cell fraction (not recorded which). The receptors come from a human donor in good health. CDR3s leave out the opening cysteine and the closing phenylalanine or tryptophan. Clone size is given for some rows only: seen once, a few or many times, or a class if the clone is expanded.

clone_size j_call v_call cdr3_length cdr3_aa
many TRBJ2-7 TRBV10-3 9 AIRPHDEQY
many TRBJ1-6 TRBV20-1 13 SASMERTVNSPLH
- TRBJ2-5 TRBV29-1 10 SVEVLPGTQY
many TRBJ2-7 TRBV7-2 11 ASRNAAGHEQY
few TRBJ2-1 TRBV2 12 ASSERRGNNEQF
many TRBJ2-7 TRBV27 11 ASARTGIYEQY
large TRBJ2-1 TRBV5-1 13 ASSVSGSNSNEQF
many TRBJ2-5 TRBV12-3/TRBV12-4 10 ASSLVEETQY
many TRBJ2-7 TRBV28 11 ASSFGGTYEQY
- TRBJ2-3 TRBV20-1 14 SARYPSGGSTDTQY
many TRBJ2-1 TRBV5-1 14 ASSLGGGIFYNEQF
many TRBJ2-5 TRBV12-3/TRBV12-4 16 ASSLKGEAWRGLETQY
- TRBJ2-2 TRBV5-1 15 ASKPSGRAGNTGELF
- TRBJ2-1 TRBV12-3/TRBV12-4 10 AEGSWLGEQF
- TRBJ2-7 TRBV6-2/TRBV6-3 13 ASSYSGREDDEQY
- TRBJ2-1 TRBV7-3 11 ASSRSARRMQF
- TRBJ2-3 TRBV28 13 ASSTTGGATDTQY
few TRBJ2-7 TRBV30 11 ALGGQSSYEQY
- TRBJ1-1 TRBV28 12 ATSSLDGNTEAF
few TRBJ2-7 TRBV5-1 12 ASSVQGTVGEQY
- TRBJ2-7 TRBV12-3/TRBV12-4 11 ASRSRNSYEQY
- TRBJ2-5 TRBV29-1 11 SVDRGLQETQY
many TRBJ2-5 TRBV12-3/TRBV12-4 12 ASSFLRAEETQY
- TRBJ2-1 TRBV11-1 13 ASSYLAGGYNEQF
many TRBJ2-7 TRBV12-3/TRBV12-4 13 ASSRGGLAVLEQY
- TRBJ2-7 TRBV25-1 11 ASISDVGYEQY
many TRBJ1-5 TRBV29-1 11 SVAGGVGQPQH
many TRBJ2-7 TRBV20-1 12 SAPPTSGRARQY
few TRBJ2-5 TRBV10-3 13 AISESKAAGETQY
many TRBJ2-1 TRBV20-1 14 SARGGVALVYNEQF
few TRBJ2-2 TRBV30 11 AWNRGRSGELF
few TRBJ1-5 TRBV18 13 ASSPTGGRDKPQH
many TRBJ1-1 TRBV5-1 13 ASSLFTAANTEAF
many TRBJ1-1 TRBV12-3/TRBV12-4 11 ASSNRGGTEAF
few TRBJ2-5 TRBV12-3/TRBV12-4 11 ASSPGLGETQY
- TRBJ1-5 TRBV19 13 ASSRDRVTDQPQH
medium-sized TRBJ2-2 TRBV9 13 ASSVGAGGTGELF
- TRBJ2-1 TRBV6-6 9 ASTIYNEQF
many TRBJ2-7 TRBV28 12 ASRSRTVSYEQY
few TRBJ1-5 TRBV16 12 ASSQSNSNQPQH
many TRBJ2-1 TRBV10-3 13 AISGRGSEGNEQF
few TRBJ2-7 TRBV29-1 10 SVEGGAYEQY
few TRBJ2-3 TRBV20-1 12 SARALPLGDTQY
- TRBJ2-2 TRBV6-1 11 ASSVPGAGELF
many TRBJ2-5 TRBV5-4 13 ASSLDLAGGPYPD
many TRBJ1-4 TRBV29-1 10 SVVAANEKLF
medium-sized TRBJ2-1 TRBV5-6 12 ASSLGGKVAEQF
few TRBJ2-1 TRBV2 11 ASNPDSNNEQF
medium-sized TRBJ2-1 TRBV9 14 ASSVAGLAGADEQF
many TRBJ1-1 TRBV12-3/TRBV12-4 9 ASERDTEAF
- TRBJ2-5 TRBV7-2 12 ASRQAGSQETQY
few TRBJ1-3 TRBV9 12 ASSVGDSGNTIY
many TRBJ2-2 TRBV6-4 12 ASSADSNTGELF
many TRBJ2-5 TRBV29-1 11 SVEGQNQETQY
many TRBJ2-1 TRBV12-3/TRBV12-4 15 ASSSRQSGRAYNEQF
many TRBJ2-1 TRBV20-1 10 SARHGGNEQF
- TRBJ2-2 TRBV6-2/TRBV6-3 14 ASSPGGSGGTGELF
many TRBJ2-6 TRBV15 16 ATSSTSGSLPGANVLT
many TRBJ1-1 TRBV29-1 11 SVDEAMGTEAF